What follows are 18 T cell receptor beta chains derived from one specimen sequenced in a study of blood T cells in healthy people across ages. For the second PCR, which ran for about 7 to 11 cycles, a sample-barcoded 5' primer and a J-beta primer mix were used. TCRdb independently ran MiXCR on the 5' RACE reads; one entry per CDR3 protein. The sample yields under 2 million distinct CDR3 sequences, roughly 32% seen once. Sequencing was carried out using blood. The receptor set was obtained from a woman younger than 45 in good health.

DNA for the CDR3: TGCAGTGCCAGGACAGGGTTGGGGGGCTACACCTTC. This translates into CSARTGLGGYTF. The rearrangement links TRBV20-1 to TRBJ1-2, with 8 bases that match TRBD1. CDR1 and CDR2 from the germline V gene are DFQATT and SNEGSKA (reference sequence). The CDR3 runs 12 residues. The V segment lost 6 bases and the J segment 8 bases; nucleotides outside the gene matches: 8.

This clonotype was recorded a few times. The chain combines TRBV27 with TRBJ2-7; 12 bases agree with TRBD2. The end of the DNA fits TRBJ2-5 better, so the J call may be wrong. CDR3 length: 14 amino acids. The germline CDR1 and CDR2 sequences are MNHEY and SMNVEV (reference sequence). The DNA for the CDR3 is TGTGCCAGCAGTACCGGGACTAGCGGGGAGACCCAGTACTTC. It yields the protein CASSTGTSGETQYF.

This clonotype was seen a handful of times. The chain has TRBV7-9 and TRBJ2-7; D ambiguous. The V gene's germline CDR1 is SEHNR and CDR2 FQNEAQ (reference sequence). CDR3 size: 17 residues. Trimming shortened V by 2 bases and J by 2 bases, and 19 bases separated the two germline ends. The CDR3 nucleotides are TGTGCCAGCAGCTTAACCTGGAGTGCGGCAGATCCCTACGAGCAGTACTTC. Its translation is CASSLTWSAADPYEQYF.

The J gene is TRBJ2-2, the V gene TRBV5-5, with a tentative D call TRBD2 (5 bases). Trimming took 0 bases from V and 6 from J, leaving 12 bases between them. Germline V gives CDR1 SGHKS, CDR2 YYEKEE (reference sequence). CDR3 length: 15 residues. As DNA, the CDR3 is TGTGCCAGCAGCTTGGTGCTAGCTTTGTCCGGGGAGCTGTTTTTT. This gives the protein CASSLVLALSGELFF.

In its sample, this clonotype was seen a few times. The J gene is TRBJ2-7, the V gene TRBV5-5, with D possibly matching TRBD2 (6 bases). This CDR3 contains 14 residues. CDR1 and CDR2 (germline): SGHKS, YYEKEE (reference sequence). V lost 8 bases and J lost 7, with 22 bases in between. This chain's CDR3 is CASLLREGPGEQYF. The CDR3 nucleotides read TGTGCCAGTCTTTTGCGGGAAGGACCGGGGGAGCAGTACTTC.

Worth noting for this clonotype: One junction end disagrees with the germline gene, perhaps due to a read error. The chain employs TRBV15 and TRBJ2-6; D possibly matches TRBD1 or TRBD2 (5 bases each). Germline assignment: CDR1 LNHNV and CDR2 YYDKDF (reference sequence). This CDR3 comprises 16 residues. Here the CDR3 reads CVTSRGLGAGANVLTF. CDR3 in DNA: TGTGTCACCAGCAGAGGGTTGGGGGCTGGGGCCAACGTCCTGACTTTC. Full variable domain (rest looked up from reference TRBV15 and TRBJ2-6): DAMVIQNPRYQVTQFGKPVTLSCSQTLNHNVMYWYQQKSSQAPKLLFHYYDKDFNNEADTPDNFQSRRPNTSFCFLDIRSPGLGDTAMYLCVTSRGLGAGANVLTFGAGSRLTVL.

The chain combines TRBV27 with TRBJ1-4, with D perhaps matching TRBD1 (6 bases). V was trimmed by 5 bases and J by 11 bases, leaving 9 bases between them. Germline V CDR1 and CDR2: MNHEY, SMNVEV (reference sequence). The CDR3 spans 11 residues. The CDR3 reads CASSPGQKLFF. CDR3 in DNA: TGTGCCAGCAGTCCCGGACAGAAACTGTTTTTT. The complete variable domain, with remaining parts taken from reference TRBV27 and TRBJ1-4, reads EAQVTQNPRYLITVTGKKLTVTCSQNMNHEYMSWYRQDPGLGLRQIYYSMNVEVTDKGDVPEGYKVSRKEKRNFPLILESPSPNQTSLYFCASSPGQKLFFGSGTQLSVL.

V is TRBV3-1 and J is TRBJ2-6; TRBD1 matches at 7 bases. CDR3 length equals 16 residues. In germline, CDR1 is LGHDT, CDR2 YNNKEL (reference sequence). The V and J ends lost 2 bases and 0 bases, in that order; junction bases with no gene match: 1. The CDR3 reads CASSQSGGSGANVLTF. DNA of the CDR3: TGTGCCAGCAGCCAATCAGGGGGCTCTGGGGCCAACGTCCTGACTTTC.

This chain links TRBV5-5 with TRBJ1-4; the D gene is possibly TRBD1 (5 bases). V was clipped by 2 bases and J by 0 bases, with 8 bases between them. This CDR3 comprises 15 residues. Germline V gene sequence: CDR1 SGHKS, CDR2 YYEKEE (reference sequence). DNA for the CDR3: TGTGCCAGCAGCTTTTTAGGGGCAACTAATGAAAAACTGTTTTTT. The encoded protein is CASSFLGATNEKLFF.

V usage is TRBV25-1 and J usage is TRBJ2-5, with D possibly matching TRBD1 (6 bases). In germline, CDR1 is MGHDK, CDR2 SYGVNS. This CDR3 comprises 14 residues. V was cut by 4 bases and J by 5 bases, with 14 bases left in between. For the CDR3, the DNA is TGTGCCAGCAGTGCCCGAGAGGGGGAGGAGACCCAGTACTTC. The encoded protein is CASSAREGEETQYF.

This clonotype turned up a few times. The V gene is TRBV6-2 or TRBV6-3, the J gene TRBJ1-5, with D hard to call. The CDR3 contains 12 residues. Trimming took 4 bases from V and 5 from J, leaving 6 bases between them. Germline V lookup: CDR1 MNHEY, CDR2 SVGEGT. The CDR3 sequence is CASSSIYQPQHF. CDR3 nucleotides: TGTGCCAGCAGTTCCATCTATCAGCCCCAGCATTTT.

This chain connects TRBV11-2 to TRBJ1-6, with a possible D match to TRBD1 (5 bases). Germline V CDR1 and CDR2: SGHAT, FQNNGV. Trimming took 5 bases from V and 2 from J, leaving 16 bases between them. The CDR3 sequence is 17 residues long. In DNA form, the CDR3 reads TGTGCCAGCAGCCTGGGGGGGGGAAGGACCTATAATTCACCCCTCCACTTT. This gives the protein CASSLGGGRTYNSPLHF.

The gene calls are TRBV6-5 and TRBJ2-3; maybe TRBD2 (5 bases). The CDR3 has 15 residues. V lost 6 bases and J 3 bases, leaving 16 bases between the germline ends. CDR1 is MNHEY, CDR2 SVGAGI, per germline. CDR3 sequence (DNA): TGTGCCAGCAGACAACGAGCGGCGGCGACAGATACGCAGTATTTT. Its translation is CASRQRAAATDTQYF.

The chain links TRBV6-5 to TRBJ2-7; D call uncertain. The J call may be faulty, since TRBJ2-5 better matches the DNA end. Germline V gene sequence: CDR1 MNHEY, CDR2 SVGAGI. The CDR3 runs 14 residues. The CDR3 nucleotides are TGTGCCAGCAGTTACTCGCTGGCGCTAGAGACCCAGTACTTC. Translated, it gives CASSYSLALETQYF.

This clonotype was counted only a few times. V usage is TRBV5-1 and J usage is TRBJ2-7, with D maybe TRBD1 (6 bases). CDR3 length equals 14 residues. In germline, CDR1 is SGHRS, CDR2 YFSETQ. V dropped 5 bases and J dropped 6 bases, with 18 bases sitting between them. CDR3 protein: CASSQGFLGVEQYF. In nucleotides, the CDR3 is TGCGCCAGCAGTCAGGGGTTTTTGGGGGTCGAGCAGTACTTC.

On this clonotype: Germline is not matched at one junction end, which may reflect a read error. The rearrangement links TRBV6-1 to TRBJ2-6; D possibly uses TRBD1 or TRBD2 (6 bases each). Germline V gene data show CDR1 as MNHNS and CDR2 as SASEGT. This CDR3 region has 18 residues. CDR3 amino acids: CASSDLLGGPSEANVLTF. CDR3 bases: TGTGCCAGCAGTGATTTGCTGGGGGGCCCCTCTGAGGCCAACGTCCTGACTTTC.

This CDR3 is CASIPPAGSTQYF. CDR3 DNA: TGTGCCAGCATCCCTCCCGCGGGGTCGACCCAGTACTTC. This chain uses TRBV7-2 with TRBJ2-5, with D possibly being TRBD2 (6 bases). CDR3 length: 13 residues. CDR1 and CDR2 (germline): SGHTA, FQGNSA. The ends were cut back, 7 bases at V and 7 bases at J, with 16 bases in the middle.

The chain uses TRBV6-1 and TRBJ1-2, with 10 bases lining up with TRBD1. Germline lookup yields CDR1 MNHNS and CDR2 SASEGT. J was trimmed by 2 bases and V by 5 bases; bases with no gene match: 5. The CDR3 runs to 15 residues. The CDR3 nucleotides read TGTGCCAGCAGTTGGGGGACAGGGGAAAACTATGGCTACACCTTC. This sequence encodes CASSWGTGENYGYTF.